A single T cell receptor beta chain is shown here with its context. Germline CDR1 reads MNHEY; CDR2 reads SVGAGI. The CDR3 has 15 residues. V shed 6 bases and J shed 2 bases, with 14 bases lying between them. TCRdb's copy holds only in-frame clones and misses some; the assay was immunoSEQ multiplex PCR. The repertoire has hundreds of thousands of clones, 90% to 96% of them found once; the top ten carry 0.055% to 0.075%. This specimen belongs to a study of shared clonotypes between healthy human individuals. The TCR sequence derives from a young woman in good health. The chain is built from TRBV6-5 and TRBJ1-3; a weak D match, TRBD1 (5 bases). The sequenced sample consisted of naive CD4+ T cells sorted from blood. Subset specified: CD45RA+ positively selected. Here the CDR3 DNA reads TGTGCCAGCAGGACCCGGTTAGGGGCTGGAAACACCATATATTTT. It specifies CASRTRLGAGNTIYF.